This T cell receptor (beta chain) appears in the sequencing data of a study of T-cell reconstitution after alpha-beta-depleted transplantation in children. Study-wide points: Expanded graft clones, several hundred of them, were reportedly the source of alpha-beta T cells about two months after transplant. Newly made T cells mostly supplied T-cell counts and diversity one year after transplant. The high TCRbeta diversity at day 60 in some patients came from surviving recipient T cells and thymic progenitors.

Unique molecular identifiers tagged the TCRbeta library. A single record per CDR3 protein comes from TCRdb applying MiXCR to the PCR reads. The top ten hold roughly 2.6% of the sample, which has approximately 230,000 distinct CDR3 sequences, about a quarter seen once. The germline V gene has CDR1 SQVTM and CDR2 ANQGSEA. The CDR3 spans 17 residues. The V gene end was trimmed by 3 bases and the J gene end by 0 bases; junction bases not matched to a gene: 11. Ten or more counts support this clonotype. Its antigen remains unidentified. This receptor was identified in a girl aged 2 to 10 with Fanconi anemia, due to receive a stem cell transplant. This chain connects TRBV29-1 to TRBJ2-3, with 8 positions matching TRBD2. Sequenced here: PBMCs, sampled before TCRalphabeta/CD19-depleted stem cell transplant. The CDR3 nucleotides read TGCAGCGTTGATGGCCTAGCGGGCCACTCTAGCACAGATACGCAGTATTTT. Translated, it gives CSVDGLAGHSSTDTQYF.